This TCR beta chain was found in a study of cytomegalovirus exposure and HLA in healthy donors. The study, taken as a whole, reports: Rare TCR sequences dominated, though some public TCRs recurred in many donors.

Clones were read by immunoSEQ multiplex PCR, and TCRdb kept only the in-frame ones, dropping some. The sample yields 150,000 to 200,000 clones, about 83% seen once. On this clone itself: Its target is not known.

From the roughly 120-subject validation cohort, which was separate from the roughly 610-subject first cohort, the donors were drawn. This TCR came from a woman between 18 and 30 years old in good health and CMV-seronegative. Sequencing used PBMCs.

The CDR3 is CASSLRGGSYNEQFF. In nucleotides, the CDR3 is TGTGCCAGCAGCTTGCGGGGGGGCTCCTACAATGAGCAGTTCTTC. The chain uses TRBV7-2 and TRBJ2-1; the match to TRBD2 covers 9 bases. The germline V gene has CDR1 SGHTA and CDR2 FQGNSA. The ends lost 3 bases at V and 0 bases at J; junction bases unmatched: 0. The CDR3 extends over 15 amino acids.